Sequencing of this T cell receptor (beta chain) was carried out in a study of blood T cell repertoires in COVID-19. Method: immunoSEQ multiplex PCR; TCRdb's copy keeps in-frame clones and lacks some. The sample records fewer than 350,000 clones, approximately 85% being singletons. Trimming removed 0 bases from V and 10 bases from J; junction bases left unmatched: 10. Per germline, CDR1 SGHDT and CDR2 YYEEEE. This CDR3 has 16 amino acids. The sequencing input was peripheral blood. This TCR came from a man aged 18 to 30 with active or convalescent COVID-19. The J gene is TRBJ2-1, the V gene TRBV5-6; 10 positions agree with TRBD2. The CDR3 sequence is CASSLASGGPVAEQFF. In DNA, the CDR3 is TGTGCCAGCAGCTTGGCTAGCGGGGGCCCAGTAGCCGAGCAGTTCTTC.